What follows are 7 T cell receptor beta chains derived from one specimen sequenced in a study of regulatory T cells in long-lasting Graves disease. Through Arm-PCR of CDR3 regions and iRepertoire HTBI primers, TCR beta libraries were built. One entry per CDR3 protein results from TCRdb running MiXCR on the multiplex PCR reads. This table holds around 450,000 distinct CDR3 sequences, 14% to 15% found once. The time point denotes: newly diagnosed GD, antithyroid drugs for less than 3 months. The TCR library was made from RNA extracted from PBMCs. This sample was also put to use in a study of T cells in Graves' hyperthyroidism and ophthalmopathy.

This specimen consisted of peripheral blood mononuclear cells (PBMCs), obtained at new diagnosis, from a patient treated with antithyroid drugs. The receptors here all came from a woman in her thirties or forties with Graves disease.

This clonotype was seen many times. J is TRBJ2-5 and V is TRBV7-2, with 9 bases identical to TRBD2. Losses at the gene ends were 5 bases for V and 4 bases for J; bases not matched to a gene: 11. This CDR3 contains 16 residues. CDR1 and CDR2 from the germline V gene are SGHTA and FQGNSA. The CDR3, as DNA: TGTGCCAGCAGCAACAGACTAGCGGACGGTTCAGAGACCCAGTACTTC. The encoded protein is CASSNRLADGSETQYF.

This clonotype was detected ten times or more. This sequence joins TRBV7-2 and TRBJ1-1; perhaps TRBD1 as D (5 bases). CDR3 size: 16 residues. V dropped 5 bases and J dropped 0 bases, with 16 bases sitting between them. Germline assignment: CDR1 SGHTA and CDR2 FQGNSA. The chain's CDR3 is CASSAGMNRVNTEAFF. CDR3 in DNA: TGTGCCAGCAGCGCAGGGATGAATCGGGTGAACACTGAAGCTTTCTTT.

The chain recombines TRBV20-1 with TRBJ2-7; no clear D. CDR1 DFQATT and CDR2 SNEGSKA come from the germline V gene (reference sequence). Trimming shortened V by 3 bases and J by 0 bases, and 12 bases separated the two germline ends. The CDR3 totals 14 residues. The DNA for the CDR3 is TGCAGTGCTAGCTTAAGGCTAGACTCCTACGAGCAGTACTTC. It codes for CSASLRLDSYEQYF.

This clonotype was seen many times. This chain joins TRBV20-1 and TRBJ1-5; D perhaps matches TRBD1 (6 bases). CDR3 length: 13 residues. Trimming removed 5 bases from V and 0 bases from J, with 8 bases in between. Germline CDR1 and CDR2: DFQATT and SNEGSKA (reference sequence). CDR3 amino acids: CSAGTSSNQPQHF. The DNA of the CDR3 is TGCAGTGCTGGGACATCTAGCAATCAGCCCCAGCATTTT.

Note on this clonotype: A read error is possible here, since a much larger clone lies one base away. CDR3 amino acids: CASSETGQANEGQSF. The CDR3 nucleotides read TGTGCCAGCAGCGAGACAGGCCAAGCCAATGAGGGGCAGTCCTTC. The chain couples TRBV7-9 to TRBJ2-1; a weak D match, TRBD1 (6 bases). Germline assignment: CDR1 SEHNR and CDR2 FQNEAQ (reference sequence). The CDR3 sequence is 15 residues long. The variable domain in full, with the rest retrieved from reference TRBV7-9 and TRBJ2-1, is DTGVSQNPRHKITKRGQNVTFRCDPISEHNRLYWYRQTLGQGPEFLTYFQNEAQLEKSRLLSDRFSAERPKGSFSTLEIQRTEQGDSAMYLCASSETGQANEGQSFGPGTRLTVL.

This clonotype was counted a few times. The rearrangement joins TRBV29-1 to TRBJ1-4; D remains unclear. The CDR3 loop spans 13 amino acids. From germline, CDR1 is SQVTM and CDR2 ANQGSEA. With 6 bases removed from V and 8 bases from J, the gap between germline ends came to 16 bases. The CDR3 DNA reads as TGCAGCGTGCGGGGTTTAGGAGAAGAAAAACTGTTTTTT. It encodes CSVRGLGEEKLFF.

This clonotype turned up a few times. The genes are TRBV24-1 and TRBJ2-1, with D unclear. The germline V gene encodes CDR1 KGHDR and CDR2 SFDVKD. Trimming left V 0 bases short and J 6 bases short, with 11 bases between. The CDR3 contains 15 residues. CDR3 bases: TGTGCCACCAGTGATTTGTATTCTGATGGCAATGAGCAGTTCTTC. It codes for CATSDLYSDGNEQFF.